A selection of T cell receptor beta chains follows, all from one sample in a study of naive and memory T cell subsets. TCRdb analysed the UMI-ligation and nested PCR reads with MiXCR anew, one entry per CDR3 protein. The sample consists of just over 80,000 distinct CDR3 sequences, about 9.9% of them appearing once. Sequences were obtained from naive CD8+ T cells from blood. The receptors derive from a human donor in good health. Both conserved end residues are part of each CDR3. A D gene is named only where the DNA matches it firmly. Rows give clone size only sometimes, using once, few, many, or a class for an expanded clone.

D gene: NA
clone size: many
V gene: TRBV7-9
J gene: TRBJ1-1
CDR3 protein: CASSLQGSGPAEAFF
CDR3 DNA: TGTGCCAGCAGCTTACAGGGGTCAGGCCCGGCTGAAGCTTTCTTT

D gene: TRBD1
clone size: many
V gene: TRBV28
J gene: TRBJ2-1
CDR3 protein: CASSLSGTDYNEQFF
CDR3 DNA: TGTGCCAGCAGTTTATCGGGGACAGACTACAATGAGCAGTTCTTC

D gene: NA
clone size: many
V gene: TRBV14
J gene: TRBJ1-1
CDR3 protein: CASSLAGTAEAFF
CDR3 DNA: TGTGCCAGCAGCCTCGCCGGGACGGCTGAAGCTTTCTTT

D gene: NA
clone size: NA
V gene: TRBV15
J gene: TRBJ2-1
CDR3 protein: CATSRSAESYNEQFF
CDR3 DNA: TGTGCCACCAGCAGATCAGCGGAGAGCTACAATGAGCAGTTCTTC

D gene: TRBD2
clone size: many
V gene: TRBV7-7
J gene: TRBJ2-1
CDR3 protein: CASSPSAGVRNEQFF
CDR3 DNA: TGTGCCAGCAGCCCTAGTGCGGGAGTTAGGAATGAGCAGTTCTTC

D gene: NA
clone size: NA
V gene: TRBV28
J gene: TRBJ2-1
CDR3 protein: CASSLSANYPYNEQFF
CDR3 DNA: TGTGCCAGCAGTTTATCGGCTAACTACCCCTACAATGAGCAGTTCTTC

D gene: NA
clone size: few
V gene: TRBV15
J gene: TRBJ1-5
CDR3 protein: CATSRNWGRTYSNQPQHF
CDR3 DNA: TGTGCCACCAGCAGGAATTGGGGGCGGACCTATAGCAATCAGCCCCAGCATTTT

D gene: TRBD2
clone size: few
V gene: TRBV12-3/TRBV12-4
J gene: TRBJ2-1
CDR3 protein: CASSYTSGAYNEQFF
CDR3 DNA: TGTGCCAGCAGTTACACTAGCGGGGCCTACAATGAGCAGTTCTTC

D gene: NA
clone size: NA
V gene: TRBV11-2
J gene: TRBJ2-3
CDR3 protein: CASGLGAGPGDTQYF
CDR3 DNA: TGTGCCAGCGGCCTGGGGGCGGGGCCCGGAGATACGCAGTATTTT

D gene: TRBD2
clone size: few
V gene: TRBV5-6
J gene: TRBJ2-7
CDR3 protein: CASSPRGGRAYEQYF
CDR3 DNA: TGTGCCAGCAGCCCACGGGGAGGGAGAGCTTACGAGCAGTACTTC

D gene: NA
clone size: many
V gene: TRBV29-1
J gene: TRBJ2-1
CDR3 protein: CSVPSLSSYNEQFF
CDR3 DNA: TGCAGCGTGCCTTCCCTCAGCTCCTACAATGAGCAGTTCTTC

D gene: TRBD2
clone size: many
V gene: TRBV19
J gene: TRBJ2-1
CDR3 protein: CASSFGTSVNEQFF
CDR3 DNA: TGTGCCAGTAGTTTCGGGACTAGCGTCAATGAGCAGTTCTTC

D gene: NA
clone size: many
V gene: TRBV7-9
J gene: TRBJ1-2
CDR3 protein: CASSLEGYYGYTF
CDR3 DNA: TGTGCCAGCAGCTTGGAGGGGTACTATGGCTACACCTTC

D gene: NA
clone size: few
V gene: TRBV12-5
J gene: TRBJ2-7
CDR3 protein: CASGLRAYEQYF
CDR3 DNA: TGTGCTAGTGGTTTAAGGGCTTACGAGCAGTACTTC

D gene: TRBD2
clone size: few
V gene: TRBV9
J gene: TRBJ2-1
CDR3 protein: CASSPSGSGSDNEQFF
CDR3 DNA: TGTGCCAGCAGCCCTAGTGGTAGCGGGTCCGACAATGAGCAGTTCTTC

D gene: NA
clone size: NA
V gene: TRBV27
J gene: TRBJ1-5
CDR3 protein: CASSGAGVNQPQHF
CDR3 DNA: TGTGCCAGCAGTGGGGCCGGGGTCAATCAGCCCCAGCATTTT

D gene: TRBD2
clone size: NA
V gene: TRBV7-2
J gene: TRBJ2-1
CDR3 protein: CASSPIAGSYNEQFF
CDR3 DNA: TGTGCCAGCAGCCCAATAGCGGGATCCTACAATGAGCAGTTCTTC

D gene: TRBD2
clone size: many
V gene: TRBV5-1
J gene: TRBJ2-5
CDR3 protein: CASSPRLAGGPETQYF
CDR3 DNA: TGCGCCAGCAGCCCTAGACTAGCGGGAGGCCCAGAGACCCAGTACTTC

D gene: NA
clone size: NA
V gene: TRBV24-1
J gene: TRBJ2-7
CDR3 protein: CATSDLVHGVEQYF
CDR3 DNA: TGTGCCACCAGTGATTTAGTTCACGGGGTCGAGCAGTACTTC

D gene: NA
clone size: NA
V gene: TRBV7-9
J gene: TRBJ2-1
CDR3 protein: CASSLSGGHYNEQFF
CDR3 DNA: TGTGCCAGCAGCTTGTCCGGCGGCCATTACAATGAGCAGTTCTTC

D gene: NA
clone size: many
V gene: TRBV20-1
J gene: TRBJ1-6
CDR3 protein: CSARDGRDSPLHF
CDR3 DNA: TGCAGTGCTAGAGACGGGCGGGATTCACCCCTCCACTTT

D gene: NA
clone size: NA
V gene: TRBV20-1
J gene: TRBJ1-1
CDR3 protein: CSARPGTLNTEAFF
CDR3 DNA: TGCAGTGCTAGACCCGGGACGTTGAACACTGAAGCTTTCTTT

D gene: NA
clone size: NA
V gene: TRBV19
J gene: TRBJ2-1
CDR3 protein: CASSLLGSNEQFF
CDR3 DNA: TGTGCCAGTAGCCTACTAGGAAGCAATGAGCAGTTCTTC

D gene: NA
clone size: many
V gene: TRBV2
J gene: TRBJ2-3
CDR3 protein: CASSEYRGTDTQYF
CDR3 DNA: TGTGCCAGCAGTGAATACCGAGGCACAGATACGCAGTATTTT

D gene: NA
clone size: few
V gene: TRBV3-1
J gene: TRBJ2-3
CDR3 protein: CASSQVDAADTQYF
CDR3 DNA: TGTGCCAGCAGCCAAGTCGATGCGGCAGATACGCAGTATTTT

D gene: NA
clone size: few
V gene: TRBV7-9
J gene: TRBJ2-7
CDR3 protein: CASSSNGNSYEQYF
CDR3 DNA: TGTGCCAGCAGCTCCAACGGAAACTCCTACGAGCAGTACTTC

D gene: NA
clone size: many
V gene: TRBV12-3/TRBV12-4
J gene: TRBJ1-1
CDR3 protein: CASSLGDTEAFF
CDR3 DNA: TGTGCCAGCAGTTTAGGAGACACTGAAGCTTTCTTT

D gene: TRBD1
clone size: few
V gene: TRBV5-6
J gene: TRBJ2-5
CDR3 protein: CASSLLGTGEETQYF
CDR3 DNA: TGTGCCAGCAGCTTGTTAGGGACAGGGGAAGAGACCCAGTACTTC

D gene: NA
clone size: many
V gene: TRBV6-1
J gene: TRBJ2-7
CDR3 protein: CASSPGPSYEQYF
CDR3 DNA: TGTGCCAGCAGTCCTGGCCCCTCCTACGAGCAGTACTTC

D gene: NA
clone size: few
V gene: TRBV30
J gene: TRBJ1-1
CDR3 protein: CAWTKTHGGEAFF
CDR3 DNA: TGTGCCTGGACCAAAACACACGGGGGTGAAGCTTTCTTT

D gene: TRBD1
clone size: few
V gene: TRBV18
J gene: TRBJ2-7
CDR3 protein: CASSHRDSPYEQYF
CDR3 DNA: TGTGCCAGCTCACACCGGGACAGTCCCTACGAGCAGTACTTC

D gene: NA
clone size: few
V gene: TRBV28
J gene: TRBJ2-5
CDR3 protein: CASRPRVRGTQYF
CDR3 DNA: TGTGCCAGCAGGCCCAGGGTCAGGGGGACCCAGTACTTC

D gene: NA
clone size: few
V gene: TRBV18
J gene: TRBJ2-7
CDR3 protein: CASSPARPYEQYF
CDR3 DNA: TGTGCCAGCTCACCCGCCCGGCCCTACGAGCAGTACTTC

D gene: NA
clone size: many
V gene: TRBV7-9
J gene: TRBJ2-7
CDR3 protein: CASSRLDTYEQYF
CDR3 DNA: TGTGCCAGCAGCCGACTGGATACCTACGAGCAGTACTTC

D gene: TRBD1
clone size: few
V gene: TRBV20-1
J gene: TRBJ2-7
CDR3 protein: CSATNLETGNLRGWEQYF
CDR3 DNA: TGCAGTGCTACAAACCTTGAGACAGGGAATTTAAGAGGATGGGAGCAGTACTTC

D gene: TRBD2
clone size: NA
V gene: TRBV19
J gene: TRBJ2-7
CDR3 protein: CASSEAGETYEQYF
CDR3 DNA: TGTGCCAGTAGTGAGGCGGGGGAAACCTACGAGCAGTACTTC

D gene: NA
clone size: NA
V gene: TRBV5-1
J gene: TRBJ2-1
CDR3 protein: CASSLGTVGNEQFF
CDR3 DNA: TGCGCCAGCAGCTTGGGGACAGTGGGCAATGAGCAGTTCTTC

D gene: TRBD2
clone size: few
V gene: TRBV7-9
J gene: TRBJ2-3
CDR3 protein: CASSSGGLAGANTQYF
CDR3 DNA: TGTGCCAGCAGCTCAGGGGGACTAGCGGGAGCAAATACGCAGTATTTT

D gene: TRBD2
clone size: NA
V gene: TRBV7-9
J gene: TRBJ2-1
CDR3 protein: CASSSETSREQFF
CDR3 DNA: TGTGCCAGCAGCTCAGAGACTAGCCGCGAGCAGTTCTTC

D gene: TRBD2
clone size: many
V gene: TRBV5-1
J gene: TRBJ2-7
CDR3 protein: CASRAAGAAYEQYF
CDR3 DNA: TGCGCCAGCAGAGCAGCGGGAGCGGCTTACGAGCAGTACTTC

D gene: NA
clone size: many
V gene: TRBV4-3
J gene: TRBJ2-3
CDR3 protein: CASSQESLWEDTQYF
CDR3 DNA: TGCGCCAGCAGCCAAGAATCCCTGTGGGAAGATACGCAGTATTTT

D gene: TRBD2
clone size: NA
V gene: TRBV27
J gene: TRBJ2-2
CDR3 protein: CASSWELAGGGGELFF
CDR3 DNA: TGTGCCAGCAGTTGGGAGCTAGCGGGAGGTGGCGGGGAGCTGTTTTTT

D gene: TRBD1
clone size: many
V gene: TRBV29-1
J gene: TRBJ2-4
CDR3 protein: CSVRPGQGYIQYF
CDR3 DNA: TGCAGCGTTCGACCGGGACAGGGGTACATTCAGTACTTC

D gene: NA
clone size: few
V gene: TRBV6-5
J gene: TRBJ2-1
CDR3 protein: CASSLRDYNEQFF
CDR3 DNA: TGTGCCAGCAGCCTTAGGGACTACAATGAGCAGTTCTTC

D gene: TRBD2
clone size: few
V gene: TRBV2
J gene: TRBJ2-7
CDR3 protein: CASTPGLAGGPVSYYEQYF
CDR3 DNA: TGTGCCAGCACCCCAGGACTAGCGGGAGGGCCGGTCTCCTACTACGAGCAGTACTTC

D gene: TRBD2
clone size: many
V gene: TRBV6-2/TRBV6-3
J gene: TRBJ2-7
CDR3 protein: CASRPLLAGDAYEQYF
CDR3 DNA: TGTGCCAGCAGACCCCTCCTAGCGGGAGACGCCTACGAGCAGTACTTC

D gene: NA
clone size: NA
V gene: TRBV27
J gene: TRBJ2-1
CDR3 protein: CASSLGSAYNEQFF
CDR3 DNA: TGTGCCAGCAGTCTTGGTTCCGCCTACAATGAGCAGTTCTTC

D gene: NA
clone size: few
V gene: TRBV24-1
J gene: TRBJ2-3
CDR3 protein: CATSRPGDSPDTQYF
CDR3 DNA: TGTGCCACCAGCAGACCTGGCGACTCCCCAGATACGCAGTATTTT

D gene: TRBD2
clone size: NA
V gene: TRBV5-6
J gene: TRBJ2-1
CDR3 protein: CASSWVTSGRWNEQFF
CDR3 DNA: TGTGCCAGCAGCTGGGTGACTAGCGGGAGATGGAATGAGCAGTTCTTC

D gene: NA
clone size: NA
V gene: TRBV5-1
J gene: TRBJ2-5
CDR3 protein: CASSLRGADETQYF
CDR3 DNA: TGCGCCAGCAGCTTACGCGGGGCAGATGAGACCCAGTACTTC

D gene: NA
clone size: few
V gene: TRBV29-1
J gene: TRBJ2-7
CDR3 protein: CSVPRGHEQYF
CDR3 DNA: TGCAGCGTCCCCAGGGGACACGAGCAGTACTTC

D gene: TRBD1
clone size: few
V gene: TRBV7-6
J gene: TRBJ2-1
CDR3 protein: CASSGRVGQGYNEQFF
CDR3 DNA: TGTGCCAGCAGCGGCCGAGTGGGACAGGGGTACAATGAGCAGTTCTTC

D gene: NA
clone size: few
V gene: TRBV4-1
J gene: TRBJ1-5
CDR3 protein: CASSQTAGGNQPQHF
CDR3 DNA: TGCGCCAGCAGCCAAACGGCAGGGGGCAATCAGCCCCAGCATTTT